This T cell receptor (beta chain) was sequenced during a study of shared T cell receptors in the human thymus. Sequencing used immunoSEQ multiplex PCR; TCRdb keeps in-frame clones, though not all of them. The data show hundreds of thousands of clones, around 87% seen once. Between the trimmed V and J ends, which lost 0 bases and 0 bases, there was a span of 12 bases. Germline assignment: CDR1 LGHNA and CDR2 YNFKEQ. CDR3 length: 17 residues. This same sample was also part of a study on human thymus T cells.

The chain has TRBV4-2 and TRBJ1-5; D not certain. The sequence was obtained from a boy younger than two with a congenital heart defect. Sequenced sample: thymocytes. The CDR3 DNA sequence: TGTGCCAGCAGCCAAGAAACCGGAGACTATAGCAATCAGCCCCAGCATTTT. Its translation: CASSQETGDYSNQPQHF.